The 8 T cell receptor beta chains given below trace back to one sample, sequenced in a study of cytomegalovirus exposure and HLA in healthy donors. It was with 60 Vbeta and 13 Jbeta primers that the PCR ran. The protocol was immunoSEQ multiplex PCR, while the TCRdb copy is restricted to in-frame clones and leaves out a portion. The sample lists 120,000 or so clones, roughly 80% occurring once. What was sequenced was PBMCs. These TCRs come from a man aged 18 to 29 in good health and CMV-seropositive.

V is TRBV4-2 and J is TRBJ2-1, with D perhaps matching TRBD2 (6 bases). The CDR3 has 17 residues. The V end lost 3 bases, the J end lost 6 bases, and 21 bases lay between the germline ends. CDR1 is LGHNA and CDR2 is YNFKEQ in the germline V gene. CDR3 sequence (DNA): TGTGCCAGCAGCCATGACCCCGGGAGCCCCATGTCCAATGAGCAGTTCTTC. The encoded protein is CASSHDPGSPMSNEQFF.

The chain carries TRBV7-2 and TRBJ2-7; 10 bases are a match to TRBD1. V lost 3 bases to trimming and J lost 1 base; unmatched junction nucleotides: 3. The CDR3 has 15 amino acids. Looked up from germline, CDR1 is SGHTA and CDR2 is FQGNSA. CDR3: CASSFAGQGSYEQYF. The CDR3 DNA reads as TGTGCCAGCAGCTTTGCGGGACAGGGGTCCTACGAGCAGTACTTC. Full variable domain (remainder filled in from reference TRBV7-2 and TRBJ2-7): GAGVSQSPSNKVTEKGKDVELRCDPISGHTALYWYRQSLGQGLEFLIYFQGNSAPDKSGLPSDRFSAERTGGSVSTLTIQRTQQEDSAVYLCASSFAGQGSYEQYFGPGTRLTVT.

The CDR3, as DNA: TGTGCCAGCAGTTATGGGGGGAACTATGGCTACACCTTC. Amino acid sequence: CASSYGGNYGYTF. The V gene is TRBV6-6, the J gene TRBJ1-2; D is perhaps TRBD1 (5 bases). Between the trimmed V and J ends, which lost 3 bases and 2 bases, there was a span of 7 bases. The CDR3 extends over 13 amino acids. From germline, CDR1 is MNHNY and CDR2 SVGAGI (reference sequence).

The table lists this clone with a count of one. J is TRBJ1-2 and V is TRBV2; 7 nucleotides agree with TRBD1. Germline lookup yields CDR1 SNHLY and CDR2 FYNNEI. Trimming removed 2 bases from V and 8 bases from J; junction bases left unmatched: 8. The CDR3 sequence is 14 residues long. DNA of the CDR3: TGTGCCAGCAGTGAAAGGTGGCAGGGGGGCGGCTACACCTTC. Translation: CASSERWQGGGYTF.

This chain links TRBV30 with TRBJ2-7, with D tentatively TRBD1 (6 bases). CDR3 length equals 14 residues. V was clipped by 4 bases and J by 0 bases, with 13 bases between them. Germline CDR1 and CDR2: GTSNPN and SVGIG (reference sequence). The CDR3 is CAWNREFSSYEQYF. CDR3 sequence (DNA): TGTGCCTGGAACAGGGAATTTAGCTCCTACGAGCAGTACTTC.

J is TRBJ2-7 and V is TRBV5-6, with D maybe TRBD1 (6 bases). This CDR3 spans 13 amino acids. The V end was cut by 1 base, the J end by 5 bases, with 10 bases between. Germline V CDR1 and CDR2: SGHDT, YYEEEE. The CDR3 spells CASSLWQGNEQYF. The CDR3 DNA sequence: TGTGCCAGCAGCTTGTGGCAGGGGAACGAGCAGTACTTC.

The CDR3 sequence: CASSPKVGATVHEQFF. As DNA, the CDR3 is TGTGCCAGCAGCCCAAAAGTGGGGGCCACCGTCCATGAGCAGTTCTTC. This rearrangement joins TRBV7-9 to TRBJ2-1; D is possibly TRBD1 (6 bases). In germline, CDR1 is SEHNR, CDR2 FQNEAQ (reference sequence). The ends were cut back, 5 bases at V and 8 bases at J, with 22 bases in the middle. This CDR3 is 16 amino acids long.

CDR3 DNA: TGTGCCAGCAGAGCTCTAGGGGTCACAGATACGCAGTATTTT. Translated, it gives CASRALGVTDTQYF. This chain connects TRBV2 to TRBJ2-3; a possible D gene is TRBD1 (5 bases). The CDR3 is made up of 14 amino acids. V lost 6 bases, J lost 2 bases, and 12 bases lay in between. Per germline, CDR1 SNHLY and CDR2 FYNNEI. Together with reference TRBV2 and TRBJ2-3, the CDR3 gives the full variable domain: EPEVTQTPSHQVTQMGQEVILRCVPISNHLYFYWYRQILGQKVEFLVSFYNNEISEKSEIFDDQFSVERPDGSNFTLKIRSTKLEDSAMYFCASRALGVTDTQYFGPGTRLTVL.